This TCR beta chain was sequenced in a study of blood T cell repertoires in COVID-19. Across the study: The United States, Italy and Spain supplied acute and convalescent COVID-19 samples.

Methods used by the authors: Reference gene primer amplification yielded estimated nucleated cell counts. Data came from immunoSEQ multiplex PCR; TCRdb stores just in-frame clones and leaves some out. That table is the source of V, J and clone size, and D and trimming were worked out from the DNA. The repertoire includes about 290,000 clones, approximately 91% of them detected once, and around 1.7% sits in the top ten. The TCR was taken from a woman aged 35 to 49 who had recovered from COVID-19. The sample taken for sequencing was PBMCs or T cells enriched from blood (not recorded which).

The CDR3 is CASSILAGGGQPQHF. The CDR3 DNA reads TGTGCCAGTAGTATTTTAGCAGGGGGCGGGCAGCCCCAGCATTTT. The chain joins TRBV19 to TRBJ1-5; 8 bases map to TRBD1. J lost 7 bases, V lost 3 bases, and 8 bases had no gene match. Germline CDR1 reads LNHDA; CDR2 reads SQIVND (reference sequence). The CDR3 consists of 15 residues.